The 27 T cell receptor beta chains presented below share a single source sample, sequenced in a study of CD8+CD57+ T cells in acquired aplastic anemia. Flow cytometry had shown expanded CD8+CD57+ cells in the patients chosen for sequencing. Using genomic DNA as the template, TCR beta VDJ and CDR3 profiling was carried out. TCRdb re-analysed the reads in MiXCR, keeping a single row per CDR3 protein. The data contain 150,000 to 200,000 distinct CDR3 sequences, around 50% of them singletons. Sample: sorted CD4+, CD8+, or CD8+CD57+ T cells (not recorded which) from PBMCs. These receptors were collected from a human donor with aplastic anemia.

This rearrangement joins TRBV7-9 to TRBJ2-7; D remains ambiguous. V shed 5 bases and J shed 7 bases, with 15 bases lying between them. The germline gives CDR1 SEHNR, CDR2 FQNEAQ (reference sequence). This CDR3 has 13 amino acids. The CDR3 nucleotides read TGTGCCAGCAGCCTCTATTGGGGTAAGGAGCAGTACTTC. This encodes CASSLYWGKEQYF.

The chain is built from TRBV18 and TRBJ2-3; the D gene is possibly TRBD1 (6 bases). The length of the CDR3 is 14 residues. Germline CDR1 and CDR2: KGHSH and LQKENI. The V end was cut by 5 bases, the J end by 5 bases, with 14 bases between. For the CDR3, the DNA is TGTGCCAGCTCAGCAAGTTGGGACAAAGATACGCAGTATTTT. Protein: CASSASWDKDTQYF.

In this sample, this clonotype turned up many times. The chain couples TRBV24-1 to TRBJ2-1; TRBD2 matches 7 bases. The germline CDR1 and CDR2 sequences are KGHDR and SFDVKD. The CDR3 length is 15 residues. Unmatched junction bases numbered 10, after V lost 4 bases and J lost 8 bases. CDR3 nucleotide sequence: TGTGCCACCAGTGAGGGGCTAGCGGATACGGATGAGCAGTTCTTC. Protein sequence: CATSEGLADTDEQFF.

This clonotype was seen repeatedly, ten times or more. V is TRBV7-9 and J is TRBJ2-7; 8 nucleotides align to TRBD2. The CDR3 extends over 16 amino acids. The germline gives CDR1 SEHNR, CDR2 FQNEAQ (reference sequence). With 5 bases clipped from V and 0 bases from J, the junction kept 9 bases outside the gene matches. The DNA of the CDR3 is TGTGCCAGCAGCCGTCTAGCGGGTGCGAGCTCCTACGAGCAGTACTTC. Protein: CASSRLAGASSYEQYF.

The chain recombines TRBV19 with TRBJ1-6, with 9 bases identical to TRBD1. CDR3 length equals 14 residues. With V trimmed by 5 bases and J by 10 bases, 6 bases remained unmatched. The germline V gene has CDR1 LNHDA and CDR2 SQIVND (reference sequence). The CDR3 DNA reads TGTGCCAGTAGTGAGACAGGGGGAATCTCACCCCTCCACTTT. It yields the protein CASSETGGISPLHF.

This clonotype was recorded at least ten times. For the CDR3, the DNA is TGTGCCAGTAGTATCAGGGACTACAATGAGCAGTTCTTC. Translation gives CASSIRDYNEQFF. The chain has TRBV19 and TRBJ2-1, with D possibly TRBD1 on 5 matching bases. V shed 3 bases and J shed 3 bases, with 6 bases lying between them. The CDR3 runs to 13 residues. Looked up from germline, CDR1 is LNHDA and CDR2 is SQIVND (reference sequence).

V is TRBV7-9 and J is TRBJ1-5; no clear D gene. Deletions cut 1 base from V and 4 bases from J, with 2 bases between. Germline V gene data show CDR1 as SEHNR and CDR2 as FQNEAQ (reference sequence). This CDR3 has 12 residues. The DNA of the CDR3 is TGTGCCAGCAGCTTAGGGAATCAGCCCCAGCATTTT. Protein product: CASSLGNQPQHF.

There are a few counts of this clonotype. The chain links TRBV6-2 or TRBV6-3 to TRBJ2-1; 7 nucleotides agree with TRBD2. The CDR3 loop spans 14 amino acids. Losses at the gene ends were 6 bases for V and 0 bases for J; bases not matched to a gene: 2. Germline-derived CDR1 and CDR2 are MNHEY and SVGEGT. The CDR3 DNA is TGTGCCAGCAGGACGGGGGGCTCCTACAATGAGCAGTTCTTC. Protein product: CASRTGGSYNEQFF.

The table lists this clonotype with many counts. The V gene is TRBV7-9, the J gene TRBJ2-3, with D possibly being TRBD1 (5 bases). In germline, CDR1 is SEHNR, CDR2 FQNEAQ (reference sequence). Trimming took off 6 bases at V and 0 bases at J, with 13 bases between the two ends. The CDR3 extends over 15 amino acids. CDR3 amino acids: CASSSQGLSTDTQYF. DNA for the CDR3: TGTGCCAGCAGTTCCCAGGGTCTCAGCACAGATACGCAGTATTTT.

The gene calls are TRBV7-9 and TRBJ2-1; D is uncertain. V was shortened by 7 bases and J by 5 bases, with 9 bases between the two germline ends. CDR3 length: 12 amino acids. Germline V gene lookup returns CDR1 SEHNR and CDR2 FQNEAQ (reference sequence). The CDR3 sequence: CASNPPNNEQFF. The CDR3, as DNA: TGTGCCAGCAACCCTCCTAACAATGAGCAGTTCTTC.

This clonotype was seen many times. V gene TRBV10-3 combines with J gene TRBJ2-4; possibly TRBD2 for D (5 bases). Trimming cost V 3 bases and J 1 base, with 13 bases left between them. This CDR3 has 16 amino acids. In germline, CDR1 is ENHRY, CDR2 SYGVKD. The DNA of the CDR3 is TGTGCCATCAGTGATCAGGTAGCGTCGGCCAAAAACATTCAGTACTTC. It codes for CAISDQVASAKNIQYF.

This clonotype was observed at least ten times. The chain carries TRBV12-3 or TRBV12-4 and TRBJ2-2; D is possibly TRBD1 (7 bases). V was pared by 5 bases and J by 1 base, with 11 bases between. This CDR3 contains 15 residues. DNA of the CDR3: TGTGCCAGCAGTGGGGGGACAGAGAACACCGGGGAGCTGTTTTTT. Translated: CASSGGTENTGELFF.

The chain links TRBV7-1 to TRBJ2-7, with 9 bases fitting TRBD2. TRBV7-1 belongs to the ORF category, with a function that is uncertain. CDR3 length: 14 amino acids. Germline trimming cut 3 bases from V and 3 bases from J; bases unmatched to any gene: 3. The CDR3 loop reads CASSSQREVYEQYF. For the CDR3, the DNA is TGTGCCAGCAGCTCGCAGCGGGAGGTCTACGAGCAGTACTTC.

This clonotype appeared a few times. The chain has TRBV10-3 and TRBJ2-7; perhaps TRBD2 as D (7 bases). Germline assignment: CDR1 ENHRY and CDR2 SYGVKD. The CDR3 is 16 amino acids. V was clipped by 4 bases and J by 0 bases, with 16 bases between them. The CDR3 sequence: CAISAAAGDISYEQYF. In nucleotides, the CDR3 is TGTGCCATCAGTGCAGCCGCGGGGGACATCTCCTACGAGCAGTACTTC.

The chain uses TRBV10-3 and TRBJ1-4, with no clear D. This CDR3 contains 15 residues. From germline, CDR1 is ENHRY and CDR2 SYGVKD. The V and J ends lost 0 bases and 5 bases respectively, with 10 bases between them. The CDR3 coding sequence is TGTGCCATCAGTGAGTCAGTAGGTCAGAATGAAAAACTGTTTTTT. This translates into CAISESVGQNEKLFF.

The rearrangement joins TRBV6-5 to TRBJ2-7; D might be TRBD1 (6 bases). Germline loops: CDR1 MNHEY, CDR2 SVGAGI. V dropped 4 bases and J dropped 3 bases, with 10 bases sitting between them. The CDR3 runs to 13 residues. CDR3 sequence: CASSLGGHYEQYF. In nucleotides, the CDR3 is TGTGCCAGCAGTTTAGGGGGACACTACGAGCAGTACTTC.

The chain is built from TRBV24-1 and TRBJ2-1; 7 bases fit TRBD2. Trimming took 7 bases from V and 6 from J; bases not matched to a gene: 11. The CDR3 consists of 15 residues. Germline values: CDR1 KGHDR, CDR2 SFDVKD. CDR3 protein: CATRSGRDYLNEQFF. The CDR3 DNA reads as TGTGCCACCAGATCAGGAAGGGACTACCTCAATGAGCAGTTCTTC.

This clonotype was detected a few times. This chain links TRBV10-3 with TRBJ1-2; TRBD1 matches 7 bases. Unmatched junction bases numbered 8, after V lost 3 bases and J lost 4 bases. The CDR3 sequence is 15 residues long. Germline loops: CDR1 ENHRY, CDR2 SYGVKD. The CDR3 protein is CAISDRRQGPYGYTF. In DNA, the CDR3 is TGTGCCATCAGTGACCGCCGACAGGGTCCCTATGGCTACACCTTC.

The J gene is TRBJ2-7, the V gene TRBV20-1; 10 nucleotides agree with TRBD2. V gave up 5 bases and J gave up 4 bases; unmatched junction bases: 5. Germline V CDR1 and CDR2: DFQATT, SNEGSKA (reference sequence). The CDR3 sequence is 13 residues long. CDR3: CSAVLAGEYEQYF. CDR3 nucleotides: TGCAGTGCTGTCCTAGCGGGGGAATACGAGCAGTACTTC.

V gene TRBV7-9 combines with J gene TRBJ1-1; D is possibly TRBD1 (5 bases). Trimming took 0 bases from V and 5 from J, leaving 7 bases between them. The CDR3 is made up of 13 amino acids. The germline V gene has CDR1 SEHNR and CDR2 FQNEAQ (reference sequence). For the CDR3, the DNA is TGTGCCAGCAGCTTAGCAGGGGCGACTGAAGCTTTCTTT. The encoded protein is CASSLAGATEAFF.

This clonotype has just a few counts. V gene TRBV6-5 combines with J gene TRBJ2-2; tentatively, D is TRBD2 (6 bases). Germline V gives CDR1 MNHEY, CDR2 SVGAGI. CDR3 size: 14 residues. The ends were cut back, 4 bases at V and 3 bases at J, with 9 bases in the middle. Written as DNA, the CDR3 is TGTGCCAGCAGTTCCGGGACTTACACCGGGGAGCTGTTTTTT. This sequence encodes CASSSGTYTGELFF.

In this sample, this clonotype turned up many times. This rearrangement joins TRBV12-3 or TRBV12-4 to TRBJ2-1, with 10 nucleotides matching TRBD2. The V segment lost 6 bases and the J segment 6 bases; nucleotides outside the gene matches: 8. The CDR3 totals 15 residues. The CDR3 here is CASRTWTSGSNEQFF. In nucleotides, the CDR3 is TGTGCCAGCAGGACCTGGACTAGCGGAAGCAATGAGCAGTTCTTC.

This clonotype occurred a few times. This chain uses TRBV29-1 with TRBJ2-7, with TRBD1 matching over 8 bases. J gave up 2 bases and V 7 bases, and 7 bases lay outside the gene matches. The CDR3 runs 13 residues. The V gene's germline CDR1 is SQVTM and CDR2 ANQGSEA. The CDR3 nucleotides read TGCAGCGCCACGACAGGGGCGACCTACGAGCAGTACTTC. This sequence encodes CSATTGATYEQYF.

The rearrangement uses TRBV29-1 and TRBJ1-2, with D maybe TRBD1 (6 bases). Deletions cut 5 bases from V and 5 bases from J, with 12 bases between. CDR1 and CDR2 from the germline V gene are SQVTM and ANQGSEA. The CDR3 is 12 amino acids. The CDR3 loop reads CSVLRGRYGYTF. Here the CDR3 DNA reads TGCAGCGTTCTCAGGGGAAGGTATGGCTACACCTTC.

The gene calls are TRBV15 and TRBJ1-6; the match to TRBD1 covers 7 bases. The V and J ends lost 5 bases and 14 bases, in that order; junction bases with no gene match: 15. Per the germline V gene, CDR1 is LNHNV and CDR2 is YYDKDF (reference sequence). The CDR3 has 15 amino acids. For the CDR3, the DNA is TGTGCCACCAGCCCAGACCGGGACAGACCAAAGGCCCTCCACTTT. Translation: CATSPDRDRPKALHF.

This clonotype was seen only a few times. CDR3 residues: CASSHGDEQYF. CDR3 nucleotide sequence: TGTGCCAGCAGCCATGGGGACGAGCAGTACTTC. V gene TRBV7-9 combines with J gene TRBJ2-7; D ambiguous. This CDR3 is 11 amino acids long. CDR1 is SEHNR, CDR2 FQNEAQ, per germline (reference sequence). Trimming took 5 bases from V and 5 from J, leaving 7 bases between them.

CDR3 in DNA: TGCAGTGCTAAGAGGCCGGGACAGACCTACAATGAGCAGTTCTTC. It is translated as CSAKRPGQTYNEQFF. V is TRBV20-1 and J is TRBJ2-1; 7 nucleotides agree with TRBD1. The CDR3 sequence is 15 residues long. Germline CDR1 reads DFQATT; CDR2 reads SNEGSKA (reference sequence). Trimming took 4 bases from V and 2 from J; bases not matched to a gene: 8.